The TCR beta chain under discussion was sequenced for a study of T cells after yellow fever vaccination. About the research overall: Low-cell-number fractions underwent preparation using SMART-Seq v4 Ultra Low Input.

This clonotype was seen only a few times. The CDR3 totals 13 residues. Germline loops: CDR1 SGHRS, CDR2 YFSETQ. The ends were cut back, 3 bases at V and 5 bases at J, with 9 bases in the middle. TCRdb processed the 5' RACE reads anew with MiXCR; each CDR3 protein has one entry. The sample records around 530,000 distinct CDR3 sequences, roughly a sixth being singletons. The rearrangement uses TRBV5-1 and TRBJ1-5; D not resolved. The source of this sequence is a man between 18 and 35 years old who received the YFV17D yellow fever vaccine. Sequencing used PBMCs, obtained around 5 days after the first yellow fever vaccination. Here the CDR3 reads CASSSDPDQPQHF. CDR3 bases: TGCGCCAGCAGCTCCGACCCTGATCAGCCCCAGCATTTT.